This T cell receptor beta chain was documented in a study of persistence of HIV-infected CD4 T cells. For the study at large: Donors had been on suppressive ART for a median of 8 years.

Cells were stimulated with CMV-infected fibroblast lysates at 10 ug/mL. CD40L/CD69 double-negative CD45RO-high memory CD4+ T cells were collected. In regard to this clone: The antigen is undetermined.

The CDR3 spans 16 residues. The V segment lost 4 bases and the J segment 3 bases; nucleotides outside the gene matches: 11. Germline CDR1 and CDR2: SGHRS and YFSETQ. Study-wide results and caveats: TCR oligoclonality correlated with proviral oligoclonality in the same sorted populations.

Sequencing used immunoSEQ version 4 in survey mode. Data came from immunoSEQ multiplex PCR; TCRdb stores just in-frame clones and leaves some out. This sample yields over 25,000 clones, of which roughly 82% are seen a single time; around 0.86% belongs to the top ten. Sample: CD4+ T cells sorted from PBMCs after roughly 17-hour stimulation, taken from a patient who received antiretroviral therapy. The chain employs TRBV5-1 and TRBJ2-5; 8 bases fit TRBD1. The receptor's source is an adult man with HIV who was CMV-seropositive. The CDR3: CASSPGDRGEEETQYF. The CDR3 DNA reads as TGCGCCAGCAGCCCTGGCGACAGGGGAGAAGAAGAGACCCAGTACTTC.